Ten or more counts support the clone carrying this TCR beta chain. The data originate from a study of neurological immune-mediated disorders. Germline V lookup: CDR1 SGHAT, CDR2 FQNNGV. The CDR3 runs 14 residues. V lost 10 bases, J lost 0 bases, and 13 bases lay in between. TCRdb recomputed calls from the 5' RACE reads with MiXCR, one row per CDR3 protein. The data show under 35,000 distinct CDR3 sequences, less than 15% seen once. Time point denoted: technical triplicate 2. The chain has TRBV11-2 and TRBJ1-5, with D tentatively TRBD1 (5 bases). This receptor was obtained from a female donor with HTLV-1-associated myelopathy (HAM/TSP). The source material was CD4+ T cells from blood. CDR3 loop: CANHGGVSNQPQHF. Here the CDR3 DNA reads TGTGCCAACCATGGGGGTGTTAGCAATCAGCCCCAGCATTTT.